The T cell receptor beta chain under discussion was sequenced for a study of blood T cell repertoires in COVID-19 (dated by TCRdb to between 2020 and 2021). Describing the broader study: Samples covering the acute and convalescent phases of COVID-19 were provided by collaborators in the United States, Italy and Spain. The material from the prospective study consisted of cDNA or gDNA derived from T cells, B-cell-depleted T cells, or PBMCs. Subjects who had been exposed to COVID-19, were actively infected with it, or had recovered from it provided the deeply sampled blood TCRbeta repertoires that made up the dataset. A freely available public database, intended as a resource for researchers studying the immune response to SARS-CoV-2, is where the repertoires were released. The samples were drawn from two sources: the first 160 participants of the ongoing ImmuneRACE study, and approximately 1,300 subjects contributed by 6 global collaborators. Nearly every sample came with metadata listing a de-identified subject ID, COVID-19 status, age in years and sex. Where HLA class I and class II types were available, the types were taken from metadata supplied by the sample provider, not from assay-based typing.

Concerning this clone: Its antigen is not yet known. Qualities for individual bases were not recorded, and no much larger clone is one base off.

Participants in the prospective study were aged roughly 18 to 95 years, lived in under 30 United States geographic areas, and enrolled through a virtual design. Cohort assignment in the prospective study relied on participant-reported clinical history from a screening survey and a study questionnaire. ImmuneRACE Cohort 3 recovered participants were defined by two consecutive negative NP/OP PCR tests, healthcare professional clearance, or symptom resolution. In the prospective study, mobile phlebotomists collected whole blood, serum and a nasopharyngeal or oropharyngeal swab from each participant. Prospective study participants could optionally give additional blood draws and questionnaires over an approximately 2-month period. Blood samples from the prospective study were shipped frozen or at room temperature prior to DNA extraction. Here V drops 5 bases and J drops 3 bases, and the junction holds 6 bases not matched to any gene. Spanning cysteine to phenylalanine, the CDR3 consists of 15 amino acids. Of all the DNA, just the CDR3 is kept, 45 bases in frame from base 1. According to the germline V gene, CDR1 reads MNHEY and CDR2 reads SVGAGI.

TCRbeta CDR3 regions were amplified from genomic DNA by means of the immunoSEQ Assay, a bias-controlled multiplex PCR. The original pipeline was this. Within the assay, amplification of reference gene primers was used to estimate how many nucleated cells each sample contained. To quantify the absolute abundance of each unique TCRbeta CDR3 rearrangement, sequence reads were collapsed and filtered. For each sample, productive Simpson clonality was calculated as the square root of Simpson's diversity index across productive rearrangements. TCRdb carries this immuneACCESS record with in-frame sequences only. Its versions omit some clonotypes, under half of them owing to an unresolved V gene in the studies checked, with the rest unexplained. From that table come the V and J calls and clone size; the DNA was used to work out D and trimming. In all, the sample holds approximately 200,000 clones, and 90% of those were seen once. Jointly, the top ten make up 1.2% of the sample.

Here is what the overall study found, with its caveats: The amount of clinical and demographic metadata varied by source and participant and was provided uncurated.

The rearranged segments are TRBV6-5 and TRBJ1-5, and TRBD1 matches 8 of the central bases. The sequence was collected from a man aged 30-40 years who had recovered from COVID-19. Sequences were obtained from PBMCs or T cells enriched from blood (not recorded which). The DNA reads TGTGCCAGCAGTCGGCGGACAGGGTACAATCAGCCCCAGCATTTT. Translation gives CASSRRTGYNQPQHF.